This TCR beta chain originates from a study of HIV-infected children after antiretroviral therapy interruption. Regarding the study as a whole: By the end of treatment interruption, naive CD4+ clonality (Gini) increased. Naive CD4+ CDR3 sharing between time points fell after interruption began.

As to treatment: PENTA 11 planned treatment interruption arm or continuous ART arm. Only samples with at least 5 million viable PBMCs qualified. Unique molecular identifiers were included in an RNA-based 3' RACE TCR library. TCRdb independently ran MiXCR on the 3' RACE reads; one entry per CDR3 protein. Here the sample spans some 90,000 distinct CDR3 sequences, under 8% being singletons. Germline lookup yields CDR1 SEHNR and CDR2 FQNEAQ (reference sequence). V lost 6 bases and J lost 3; bases outside the gene matches: 11. This CDR3 has 15 amino acids. This clonotype was counted only a few times. The target antigen is unknown.

This clonotype was obtained from a pool of human donors with HIV. The sequencing used CD45RA+ CD4+ T cells from PBMCs, pooled from several time points, collected from a donor given antiretroviral therapy, either interrupted or continuous. The subset denotes: naive CD4+ CD45RA+ CD45RO- T cells. This chain connects TRBV7-9 to TRBJ2-7; TRBD1 agrees at 7 bases. The CDR3 region has the DNA TGTGCCAGCAGTGCCCTCGACAGGGTAGGCTACGAGCAGTACTTC. It yields the protein CASSALDRVGYEQYF.